This T cell receptor (beta chain) emerged from a study of human T cells and chemical hapten exposure. Stated time point: patch test 1, 2 weeks after DPC sensitization. Treatment specified: therapeutic diphenylcyclopropenone sensitization with weekly scalp DPC. MiXCR, applied by TCRdb to the RACE reads, yields one record per CDR3 protein. This sample has some 400,000 distinct CDR3 sequences, with approximately 5.1% found just once. CDR3 length equals 11 residues. The V gene lost 3 bases and the J gene lost 6 bases, with 8 bases spanning the gap. The germline V gene has CDR1 SQVTM and CDR2 ANQGSEA. Source: whole blood, taken in connection with sensitization to the hapten diphenylcyclopropenone (DPC). The clonotype was recovered from a woman in her forties or fifties with alopecia areata. Some clones in this sample may be carry-over from other donors' samples. This rearrangement joins TRBV29-1 to TRBJ1-1, with a possible D match to TRBD1 (5 bases). The CDR3 DNA reads TGCAGCGTTGAGGAGACAGCTGAAGCTTTCTTT. Protein: CSVEETAEAFF.